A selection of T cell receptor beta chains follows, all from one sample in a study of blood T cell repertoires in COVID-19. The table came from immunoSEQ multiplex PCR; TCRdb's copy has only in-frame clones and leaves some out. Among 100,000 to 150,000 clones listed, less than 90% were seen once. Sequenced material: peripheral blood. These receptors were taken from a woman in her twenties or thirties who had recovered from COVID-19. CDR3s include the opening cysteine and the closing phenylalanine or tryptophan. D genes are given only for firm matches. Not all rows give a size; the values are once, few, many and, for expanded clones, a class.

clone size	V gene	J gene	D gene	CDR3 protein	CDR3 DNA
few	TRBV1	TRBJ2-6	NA	CTSSHYRDSGANVLTF	TGCACCAGCAGCCATTACAGGGATTCTGGGGCCAACGTCCTGACTTTC
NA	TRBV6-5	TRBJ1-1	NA	CASSQKTVPGTEAFF	TGTGCCAGCAGTCAAAAGACAGTCCCCGGCACTGAAGCTTTCTTT
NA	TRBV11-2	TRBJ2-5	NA	CASSLRFSRETQYF	TGTGCCAGCAGCTTACGTTTTAGTCGGGAGACCCAGTACTTC
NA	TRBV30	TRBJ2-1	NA	CAWGQGAYNEQFF	TGTGCCTGGGGGCAGGGCGCCTACAATGAGCAGTTCTTC
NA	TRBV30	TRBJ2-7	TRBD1	CAWSDGTGQEEQYF	TGTGCCTGGAGTGACGGGACAGGGCAGGAGGAGCAGTACTTC
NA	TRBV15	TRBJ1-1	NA	CATSRDEGTEAFF	TGTGCCACCAGCAGAGATGAGGGGACAGAAGCTTTCTTT
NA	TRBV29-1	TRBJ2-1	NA	CSVESAEAYNEQFF	TGCAGCGTTGAATCCGCTGAGGCCTACAATGAGCAGTTCTTC
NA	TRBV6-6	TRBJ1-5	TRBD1	CASSRGQGVGNQPQHF	TGTGCCAGCAGTAGGGGACAGGGGGTGGGCAATCAGCCCCAGCATTTT
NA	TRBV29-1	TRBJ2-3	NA	CSVGERTSTDTQYF	TGCAGCGTTGGTGAGCGGACTAGCACAGATACGCAGTATTTT
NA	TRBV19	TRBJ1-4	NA	CASSTFSGYANEKLFF	TGTGCCAGTAGTACCTTCAGCGGCTACGCTAATGAAAAACTGTTTTTT
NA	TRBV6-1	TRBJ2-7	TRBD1	CASSESNRGDYEQYF	TGTGCCAGCAGTGAATCAAACAGGGGAGACTACGAGCAGTACTTC